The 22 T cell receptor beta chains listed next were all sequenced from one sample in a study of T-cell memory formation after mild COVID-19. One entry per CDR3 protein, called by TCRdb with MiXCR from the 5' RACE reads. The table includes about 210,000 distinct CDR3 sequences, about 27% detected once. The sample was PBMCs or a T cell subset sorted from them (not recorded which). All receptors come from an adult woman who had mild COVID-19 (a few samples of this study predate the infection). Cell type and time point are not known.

The CDR3 loop reads CSARDMVMNTEAFF. CDR3 nucleotides: TGCAGTGCTAGGGATATGGTTATGAACACTGAAGCTTTCTTT. The genes are TRBV20-1 and TRBJ1-1; D is ambiguous. Germline lookup yields CDR1 DFQATT and CDR2 SNEGSKA (reference sequence). This CDR3 is built from 14 residues. V lost 3 bases, J lost 0 bases, and 11 bases lay in between.

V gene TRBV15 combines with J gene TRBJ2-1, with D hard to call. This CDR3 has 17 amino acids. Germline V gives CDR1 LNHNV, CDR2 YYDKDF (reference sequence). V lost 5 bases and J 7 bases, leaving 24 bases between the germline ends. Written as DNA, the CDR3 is TGTGCCACCAGCGGACCTCCCATGGCCCCAAACACTAATGAGCAGTTCTTC. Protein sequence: CATSGPPMAPNTNEQFF. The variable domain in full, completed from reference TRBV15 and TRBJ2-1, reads DAMVIQNPRYQVTQFGKPVTLSCSQTLNHNVMYWYQQKSSQAPKLLFHYYDKDFNNEADTPDNFQSRRPNTSFCFLDIRSPGLGDTAMYLCATSGPPMAPNTNEQFFGPGTRLTVL.

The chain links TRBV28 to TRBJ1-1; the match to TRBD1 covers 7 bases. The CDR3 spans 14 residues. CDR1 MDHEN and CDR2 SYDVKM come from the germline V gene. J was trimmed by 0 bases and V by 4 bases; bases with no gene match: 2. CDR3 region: CASSWRGLNTEAFF. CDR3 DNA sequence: TGTGCCAGCAGTTGGAGGGGGCTGAACACTGAAGCTTTCTTT.

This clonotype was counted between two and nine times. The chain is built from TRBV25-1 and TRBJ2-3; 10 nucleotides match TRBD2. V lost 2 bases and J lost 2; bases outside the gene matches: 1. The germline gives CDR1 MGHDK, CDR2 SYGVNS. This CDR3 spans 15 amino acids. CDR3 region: CASSELAGATDTQYF. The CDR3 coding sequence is TGTGCCAGCAGTGAACTAGCGGGAGCCACAGATACGCAGTATTTT.

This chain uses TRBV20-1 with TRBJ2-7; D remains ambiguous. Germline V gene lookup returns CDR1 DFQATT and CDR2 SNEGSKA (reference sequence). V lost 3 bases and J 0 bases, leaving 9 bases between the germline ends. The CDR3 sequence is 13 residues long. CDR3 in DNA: TGCAGTGCTAGGCCGCGTCCCTCCTACGAGCAGTACTTC. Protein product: CSARPRPSYEQYF.

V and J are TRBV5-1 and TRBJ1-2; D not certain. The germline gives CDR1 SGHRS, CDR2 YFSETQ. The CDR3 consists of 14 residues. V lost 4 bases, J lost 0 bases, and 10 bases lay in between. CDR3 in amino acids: CASSPTWANYGYTF. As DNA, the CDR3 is TGCGCCAGCAGCCCGACTTGGGCTAACTATGGCTACACCTTC.

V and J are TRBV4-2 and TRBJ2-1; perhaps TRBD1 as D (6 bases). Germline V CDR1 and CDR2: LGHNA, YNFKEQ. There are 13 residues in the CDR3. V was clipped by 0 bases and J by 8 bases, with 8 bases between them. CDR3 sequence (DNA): TGTGCCAGCAGCCAAGACAGGGGCTATGAGCAGTTCTTC. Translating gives CASSQDRGYEQFF.

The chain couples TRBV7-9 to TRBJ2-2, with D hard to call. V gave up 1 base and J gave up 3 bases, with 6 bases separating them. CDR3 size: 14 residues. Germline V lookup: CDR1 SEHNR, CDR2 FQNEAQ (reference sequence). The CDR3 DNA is TGTGCCAGCAGCTTAGACGGATACACCGGGGAGCTGTTTTTT. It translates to CASSLDGYTGELFF. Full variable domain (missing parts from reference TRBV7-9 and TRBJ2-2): DTGVSQNPRHKITKRGQNVTFRCDPISEHNRLYWYRQTLGQGPEFLTYFQNEAQLEKSRLLSDRFSAERPKGSFSTLEIQRTEQGDSAMYLCASSLDGYTGELFFGEGSRLTVL.

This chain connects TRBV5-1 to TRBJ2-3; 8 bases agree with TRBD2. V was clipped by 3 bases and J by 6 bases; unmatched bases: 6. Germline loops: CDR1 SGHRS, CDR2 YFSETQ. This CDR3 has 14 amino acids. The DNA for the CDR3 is TGCGCCAGCAGCTCCGGGGGGGTCGGGGATACGCAGTATTTT. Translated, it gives CASSSGGVGDTQYF.

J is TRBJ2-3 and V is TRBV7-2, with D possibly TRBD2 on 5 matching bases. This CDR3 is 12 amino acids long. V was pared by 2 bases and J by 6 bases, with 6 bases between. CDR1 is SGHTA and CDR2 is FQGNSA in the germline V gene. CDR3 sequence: CASSLWEDTQYF. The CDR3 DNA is TGTGCCAGCAGCTTATGGGAGGATACGCAGTATTTT.

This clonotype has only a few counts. The CDR3 sequence: CASSLAGAGGTDTQYF. Written as DNA, the CDR3 is TGCGCCAGCAGCTTGGCCGGAGCGGGAGGCACAGATACGCAGTATTTT. The rearrangement joins TRBV5-1 to TRBJ2-3; TRBD2 matches 8 bases. CDR3 length: 16 residues. The germline gives CDR1 SGHRS, CDR2 YFSETQ. V lost 0 bases and J lost 1; bases outside the gene matches: 4.

The CDR3 protein is CASSLTSGDSGELFF. DNA of the CDR3: TGTGCCAGCAGCCTGACTAGCGGGGACTCCGGGGAGCTGTTTTTT. J is TRBJ2-2 and V is TRBV12-3 or TRBV12-4; 11 bases align to TRBD2. This CDR3 is built from 15 residues. Trimming removed 6 bases from V and 6 bases from J; junction bases left unmatched: 6.

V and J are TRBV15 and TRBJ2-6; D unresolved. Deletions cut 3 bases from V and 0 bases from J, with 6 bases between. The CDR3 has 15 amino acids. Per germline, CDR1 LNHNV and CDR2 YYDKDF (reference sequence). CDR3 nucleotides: TGTGCCACCAGCAGGTCTCGCTCTGGGGCCAACGTCCTGACTTTC. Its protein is CATSRSRSGANVLTF.

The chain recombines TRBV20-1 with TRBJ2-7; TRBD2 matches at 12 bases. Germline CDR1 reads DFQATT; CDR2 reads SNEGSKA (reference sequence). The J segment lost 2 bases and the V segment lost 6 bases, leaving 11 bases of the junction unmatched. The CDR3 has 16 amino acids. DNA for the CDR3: TGCAGTGCCAGCAGGCCCCGGACTAGCGGGGCCTACGAGCAGTACTTC. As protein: CSASRPRTSGAYEQYF.

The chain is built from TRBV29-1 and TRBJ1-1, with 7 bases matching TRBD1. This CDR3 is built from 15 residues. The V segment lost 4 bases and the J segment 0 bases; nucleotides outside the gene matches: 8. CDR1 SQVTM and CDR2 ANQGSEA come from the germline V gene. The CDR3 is CSVAGGGHMNTEAFF. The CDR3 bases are TGCAGCGTTGCTGGAGGGGGCCACATGAACACTGAAGCTTTCTTT.

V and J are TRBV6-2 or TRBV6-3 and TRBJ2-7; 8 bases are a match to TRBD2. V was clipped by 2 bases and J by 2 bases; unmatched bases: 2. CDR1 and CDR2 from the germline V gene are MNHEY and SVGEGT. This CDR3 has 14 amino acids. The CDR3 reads CASSYGGRPYEQYF. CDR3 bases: TGTGCCAGCAGTTACGGCGGGAGGCCCTACGAGCAGTACTTC.

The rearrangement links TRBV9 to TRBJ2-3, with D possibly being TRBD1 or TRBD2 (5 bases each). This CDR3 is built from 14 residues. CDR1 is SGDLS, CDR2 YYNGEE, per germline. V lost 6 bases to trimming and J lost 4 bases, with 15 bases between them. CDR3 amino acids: CASTIGGNADTQYF. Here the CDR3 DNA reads TGTGCCAGCACCATTGGGGGAAATGCAGATACGCAGTATTTT.

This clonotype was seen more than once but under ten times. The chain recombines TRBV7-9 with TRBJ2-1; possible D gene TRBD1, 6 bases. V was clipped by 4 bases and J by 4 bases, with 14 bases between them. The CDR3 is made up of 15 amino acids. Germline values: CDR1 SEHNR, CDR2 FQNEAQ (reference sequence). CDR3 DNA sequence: TGTGCCAGCAGCTCTAGGGGGACACCGTACAATGAGCAGTTCTTC. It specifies CASSSRGTPYNEQFF.

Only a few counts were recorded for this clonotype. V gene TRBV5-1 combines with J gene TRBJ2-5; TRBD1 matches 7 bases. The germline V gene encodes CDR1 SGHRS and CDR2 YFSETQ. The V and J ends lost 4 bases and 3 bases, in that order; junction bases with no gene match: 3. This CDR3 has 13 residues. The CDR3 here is CASSEDREETQYF. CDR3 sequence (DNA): TGCGCCAGCAGCGAAGACAGGGAAGAGACCCAGTACTTC.

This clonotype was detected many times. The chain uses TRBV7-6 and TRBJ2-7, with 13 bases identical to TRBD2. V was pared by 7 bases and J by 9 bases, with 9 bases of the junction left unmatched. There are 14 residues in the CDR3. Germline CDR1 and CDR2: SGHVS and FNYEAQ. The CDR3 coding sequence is TGTGCCAGCACCACCGGGACTAGCGGGATCGGGCAGTACTTC. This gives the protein CASTTGTSGIGQYF.

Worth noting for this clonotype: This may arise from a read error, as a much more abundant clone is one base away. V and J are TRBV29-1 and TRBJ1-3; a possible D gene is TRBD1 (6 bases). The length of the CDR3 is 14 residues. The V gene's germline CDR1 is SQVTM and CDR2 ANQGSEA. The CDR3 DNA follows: TGCAGCGTTTTCGACAGGAATAATGGAAACACCATACATTTT. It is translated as CSVFDRNNGNTIHF.

CDR3 loop: CASSIVTNEQFF. The CDR3 DNA follows: TGTGCCAGTAGTATAGTAACCAATGAGCAGTTCTTC. The chain links TRBV19 to TRBJ2-1; no clear D. This CDR3 has 12 residues. V was pared by 1 base and J by 6 bases, with 4 bases between. Germline-derived CDR1 and CDR2 are LNHDA and SQIVND (reference sequence).